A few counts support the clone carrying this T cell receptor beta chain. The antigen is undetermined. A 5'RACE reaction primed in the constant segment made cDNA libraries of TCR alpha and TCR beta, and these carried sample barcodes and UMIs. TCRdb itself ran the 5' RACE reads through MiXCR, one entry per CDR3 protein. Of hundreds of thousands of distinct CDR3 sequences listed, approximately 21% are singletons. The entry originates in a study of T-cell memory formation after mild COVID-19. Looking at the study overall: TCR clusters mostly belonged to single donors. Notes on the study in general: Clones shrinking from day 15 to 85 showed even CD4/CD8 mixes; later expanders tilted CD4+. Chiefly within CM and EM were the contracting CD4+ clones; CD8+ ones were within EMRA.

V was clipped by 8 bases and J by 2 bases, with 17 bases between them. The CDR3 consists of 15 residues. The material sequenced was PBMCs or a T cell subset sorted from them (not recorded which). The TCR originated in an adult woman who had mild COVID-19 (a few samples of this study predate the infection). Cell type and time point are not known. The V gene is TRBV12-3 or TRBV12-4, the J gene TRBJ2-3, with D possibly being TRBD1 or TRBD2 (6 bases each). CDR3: CASARRGEATDTQYF. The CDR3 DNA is TGTGCCAGCGCTAGAAGGGGGGAGGCCACAGATACGCAGTATTTT.